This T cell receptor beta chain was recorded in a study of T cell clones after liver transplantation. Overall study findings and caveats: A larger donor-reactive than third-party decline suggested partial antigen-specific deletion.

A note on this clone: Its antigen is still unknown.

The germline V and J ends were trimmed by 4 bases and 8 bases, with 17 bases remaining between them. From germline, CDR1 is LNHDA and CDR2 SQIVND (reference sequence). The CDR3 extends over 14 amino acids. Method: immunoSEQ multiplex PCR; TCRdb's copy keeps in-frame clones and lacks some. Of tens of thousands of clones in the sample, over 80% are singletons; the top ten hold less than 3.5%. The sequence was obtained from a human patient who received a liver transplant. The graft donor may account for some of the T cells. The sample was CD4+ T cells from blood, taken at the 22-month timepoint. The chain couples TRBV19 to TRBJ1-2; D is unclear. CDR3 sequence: CASSTRDLGSGYTF. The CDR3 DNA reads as TGTGCCAGTAGTACCCGGGATCTTGGGTCCGGCTACACCTTC.